The present entry profiles one TCR beta chain with its context. The read is 3 residues too short to cover the CDR3 end, so that end is filled in from the germline J gene. The entry originates in a study of T cells in women clearing cervical HPV infection. Study at large: Cases: HPV16-related CIN3 or worse on histology, a couple of invasive cancers. Cases' blood sampling followed lesion detection by median about 21 weeks (90 to 200). HLA type could not be excluded as a confounder.

All participants had a single incident cervical HPV16 infection, and prevalent HPV16 infections were excluded. Trimming pared 3 bases from V and 4 bases from J, leaving 7 bases between. The germline V gene encodes CDR1 ENHRY and CDR2 SYGVKD. There are 12 residues in the CDR3. Only in-frame clones appear in the TCRdb table, and some are missing; sequencing was by immunoSEQ multiplex PCR. Listed are about 23,000 clones; about 9.1% falls within the top ten. V gene TRBV10-3 combines with J gene TRBJ2-7; D call uncertain. The clonotype comes from a woman between 18 and 70 years old with a cervical HPV16 infection that either progressed to CIN3+ or cleared (not recorded which). Specimen: blood buffy coat. The sequenced CDR3 bases are TGTGCCATCAGTGACGGTCTTTACGAG. This codes for CAISDGLYE. The whole CDR3 region reads CAISDGLYEQYF.